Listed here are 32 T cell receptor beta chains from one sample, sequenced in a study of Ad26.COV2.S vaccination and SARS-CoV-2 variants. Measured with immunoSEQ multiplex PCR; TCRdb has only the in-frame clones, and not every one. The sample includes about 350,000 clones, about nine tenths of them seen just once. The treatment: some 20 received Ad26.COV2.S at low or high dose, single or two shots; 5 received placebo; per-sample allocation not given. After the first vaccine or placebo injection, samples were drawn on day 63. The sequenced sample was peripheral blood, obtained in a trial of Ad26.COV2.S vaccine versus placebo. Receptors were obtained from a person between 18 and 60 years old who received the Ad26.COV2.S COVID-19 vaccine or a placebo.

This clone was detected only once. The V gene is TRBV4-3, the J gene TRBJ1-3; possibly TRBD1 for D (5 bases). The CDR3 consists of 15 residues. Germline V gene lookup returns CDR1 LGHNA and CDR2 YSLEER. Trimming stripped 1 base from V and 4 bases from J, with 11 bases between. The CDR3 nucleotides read TGCGCCAGCAGCCAAGGAGTGGGGCTCGGAAACACCATATATTTT. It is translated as CASSQGVGLGNTIYF.

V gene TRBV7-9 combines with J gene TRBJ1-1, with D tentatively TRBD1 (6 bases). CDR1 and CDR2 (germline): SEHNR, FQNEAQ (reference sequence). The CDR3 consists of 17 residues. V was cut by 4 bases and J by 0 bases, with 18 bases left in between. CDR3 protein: CASSYPLGAGMNTEAFF. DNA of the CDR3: TGTGCCAGCAGCTACCCCTTGGGGGCAGGTATGAACACTGAAGCTTTCTTT.

The CDR3 here is CASSFLAGGPETQYF. CDR3 in DNA: TGTGCCAGCAGCTTTCTAGCGGGGGGGCCGGAGACCCAGTACTTC. The chain links TRBV5-4 to TRBJ2-5, with 12 bases identical to TRBD2. The V gene's germline CDR1 is SGHNT and CDR2 YYREEE (reference sequence). CDR3 size: 15 residues. J was trimmed by 5 bases and V by 2 bases; bases with no gene match: 4.

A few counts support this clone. The CDR3 region has the DNA TGTGCCATCAGTTTCGACAGCAACCTTGCCTACGAGCAGTACTTC. Protein product: CAISFDSNLAYEQYF. The gene calls are TRBV10-3 and TRBJ2-7, with D possibly matching TRBD1 (5 bases). V shed 5 bases and J shed 2 bases, with 16 bases lying between them. The CDR3 contains 15 residues. Germline-derived CDR1 and CDR2 are ENHRY and SYGVKD.

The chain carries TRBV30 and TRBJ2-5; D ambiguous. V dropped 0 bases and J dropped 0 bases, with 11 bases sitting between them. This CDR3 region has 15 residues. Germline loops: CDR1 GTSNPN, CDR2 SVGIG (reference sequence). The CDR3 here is CAWSVPLPYQETQYF. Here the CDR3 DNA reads TGTGCCTGGAGTGTACCCCTACCGTACCAAGAGACCCAGTACTTC.

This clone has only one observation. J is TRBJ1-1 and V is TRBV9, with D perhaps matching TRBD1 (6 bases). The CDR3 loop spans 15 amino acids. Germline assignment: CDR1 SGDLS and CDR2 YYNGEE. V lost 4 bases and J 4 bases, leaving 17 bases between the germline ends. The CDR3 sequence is CASSKRRGVLTEAFF. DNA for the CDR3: TGTGCCAGCAGCAAGAGAAGGGGGGTACTCACTGAAGCTTTCTTT.

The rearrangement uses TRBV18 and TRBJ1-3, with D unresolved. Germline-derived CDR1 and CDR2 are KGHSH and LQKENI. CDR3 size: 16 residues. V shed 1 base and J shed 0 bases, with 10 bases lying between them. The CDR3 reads CASSPRGHDSGNTIYF. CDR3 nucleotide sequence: TGTGCCAGCTCACCACGCGGTCACGACTCTGGAAACACCATATATTTT.

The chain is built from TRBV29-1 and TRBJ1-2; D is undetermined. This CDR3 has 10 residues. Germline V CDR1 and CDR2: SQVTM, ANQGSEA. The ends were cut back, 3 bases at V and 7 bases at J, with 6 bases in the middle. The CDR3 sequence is CSVEESGYTF. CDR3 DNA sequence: TGCAGCGTTGAGGAGTCTGGCTACACCTTC.

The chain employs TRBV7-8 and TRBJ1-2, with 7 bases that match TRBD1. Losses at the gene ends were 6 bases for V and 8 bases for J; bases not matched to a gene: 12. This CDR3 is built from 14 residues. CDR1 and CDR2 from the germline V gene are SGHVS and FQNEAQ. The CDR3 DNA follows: TGTGCCAGCAGTCTGCCAGTCGAGGGACAGGGCTACACCTTC. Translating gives CASSLPVEGQGYTF.

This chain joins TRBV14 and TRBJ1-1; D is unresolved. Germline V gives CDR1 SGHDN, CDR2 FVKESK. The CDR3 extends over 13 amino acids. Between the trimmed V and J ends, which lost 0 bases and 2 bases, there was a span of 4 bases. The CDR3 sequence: CASSQERNTEAFF. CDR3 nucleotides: TGTGCCAGCAGCCAAGAACGAAACACTGAAGCTTTCTTT.

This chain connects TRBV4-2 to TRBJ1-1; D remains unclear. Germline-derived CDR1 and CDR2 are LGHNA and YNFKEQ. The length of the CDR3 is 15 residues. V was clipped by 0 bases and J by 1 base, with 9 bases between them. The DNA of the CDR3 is TGTGCCAGCAGCCAAGAAGTAAACAGGAACACTGAAGCTTTCTTT. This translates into CASSQEVNRNTEAFF.

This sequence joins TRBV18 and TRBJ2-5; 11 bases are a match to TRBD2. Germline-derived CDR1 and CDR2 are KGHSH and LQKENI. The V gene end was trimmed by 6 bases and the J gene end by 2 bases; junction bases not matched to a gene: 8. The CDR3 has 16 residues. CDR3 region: CASSPQTSGGQETQYF. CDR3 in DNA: TGTGCCAGCTCGCCCCAAACTAGCGGGGGACAAGAGACCCAGTACTTC.

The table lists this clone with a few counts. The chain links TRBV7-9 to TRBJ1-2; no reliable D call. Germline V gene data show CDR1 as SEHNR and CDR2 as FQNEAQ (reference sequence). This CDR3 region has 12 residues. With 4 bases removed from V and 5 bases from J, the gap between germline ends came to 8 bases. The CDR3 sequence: CASSSNDYGYTF. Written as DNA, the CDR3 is TGTGCCAGCAGCTCGAACGATTATGGCTACACCTTC. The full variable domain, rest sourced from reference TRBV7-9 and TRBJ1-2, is DTGVSQNPRHKITKRGQNVTFRCDPISEHNRLYWYRQTLGQGPEFLTYFQNEAQLEKSRLLSDRFSAERPKGSFSTLEIQRTEQGDSAMYLCASSSNDYGYTFGSGTRLTVV.

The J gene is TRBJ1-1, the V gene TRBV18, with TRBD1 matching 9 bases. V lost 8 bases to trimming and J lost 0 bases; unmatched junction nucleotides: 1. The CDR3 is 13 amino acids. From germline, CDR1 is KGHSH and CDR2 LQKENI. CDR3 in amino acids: CASGQGMNTEAFF. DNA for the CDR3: TGTGCCAGCGGACAGGGGATGAACACTGAAGCTTTCTTT.

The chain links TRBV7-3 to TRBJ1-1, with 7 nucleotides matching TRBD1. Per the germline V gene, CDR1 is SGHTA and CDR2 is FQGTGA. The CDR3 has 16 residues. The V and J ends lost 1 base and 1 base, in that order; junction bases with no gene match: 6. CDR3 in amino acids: CASSLSGTETNTEAFF. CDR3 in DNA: TGTGCCAGCAGCTTAAGTGGGACAGAGACGAACACTGAAGCTTTCTTT.

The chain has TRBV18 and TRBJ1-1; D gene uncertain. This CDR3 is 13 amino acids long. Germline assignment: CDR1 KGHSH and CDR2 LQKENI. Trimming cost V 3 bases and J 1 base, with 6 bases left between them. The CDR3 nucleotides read TGTGCCAGCTCACCCAATGAGAACACTGAAGCTTTCTTT. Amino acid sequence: CASSPNENTEAFF. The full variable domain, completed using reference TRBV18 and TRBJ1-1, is NAGVMQNPRHLVRRRGQEARLRCSPMKGHSHVYWYRQLPEEGLKFMVYLQKENIIDESGMPKERFSAEFPKEGPSILRIQQVVRGDSAAYFCASSPNENTEAFFGQGTRLTVV.

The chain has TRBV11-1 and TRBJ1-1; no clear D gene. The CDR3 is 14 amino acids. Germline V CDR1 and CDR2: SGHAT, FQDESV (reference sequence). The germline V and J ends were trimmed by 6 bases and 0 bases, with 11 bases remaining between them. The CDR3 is CASSPGRVNTEAFF. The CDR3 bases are TGTGCCAGCAGTCCCGGAAGGGTGAACACTGAAGCTTTCTTT.

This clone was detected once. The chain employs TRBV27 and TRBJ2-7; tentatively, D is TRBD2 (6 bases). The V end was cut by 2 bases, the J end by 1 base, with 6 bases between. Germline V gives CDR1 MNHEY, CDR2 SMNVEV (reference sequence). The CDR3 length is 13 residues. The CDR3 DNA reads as TGTGCCAGCAGTTTAGCGGGGTCCTACGAGCAGTACTTC. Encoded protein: CASSLAGSYEQYF.

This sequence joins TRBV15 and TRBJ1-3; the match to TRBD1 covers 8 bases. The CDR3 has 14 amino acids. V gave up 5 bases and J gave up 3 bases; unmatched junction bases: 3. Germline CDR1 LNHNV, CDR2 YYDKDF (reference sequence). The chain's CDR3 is CATSAGGSGNTIYF. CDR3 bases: TGTGCCACCAGCGCAGGGGGCAGTGGAAACACCATATATTTT.

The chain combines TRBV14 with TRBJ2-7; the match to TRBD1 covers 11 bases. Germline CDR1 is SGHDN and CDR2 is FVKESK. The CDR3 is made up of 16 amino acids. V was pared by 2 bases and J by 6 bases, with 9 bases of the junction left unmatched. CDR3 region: CASSQLPGQGAGEQYF. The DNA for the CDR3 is TGTGCCAGCAGCCAACTTCCCGGACAGGGGGCGGGCGAGCAGTACTTC.

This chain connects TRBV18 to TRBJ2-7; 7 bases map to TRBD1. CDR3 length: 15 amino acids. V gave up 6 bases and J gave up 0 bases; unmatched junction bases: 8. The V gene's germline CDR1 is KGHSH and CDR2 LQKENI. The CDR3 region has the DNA TGTGCCAGCTCCCCAGGCCGGGACAGCTCCTACGAGCAGTACTTC. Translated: CASSPGRDSSYEQYF.

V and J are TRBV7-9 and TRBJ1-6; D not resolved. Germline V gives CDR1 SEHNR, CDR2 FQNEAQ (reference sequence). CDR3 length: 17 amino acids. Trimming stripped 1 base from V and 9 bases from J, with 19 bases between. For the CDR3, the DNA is TGTGCCAGCAGCTTAGGGGTTGGTTCCCGGTCGAGTTCACCCCTCCACTTT. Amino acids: CASSLGVGSRSSSPLHF.

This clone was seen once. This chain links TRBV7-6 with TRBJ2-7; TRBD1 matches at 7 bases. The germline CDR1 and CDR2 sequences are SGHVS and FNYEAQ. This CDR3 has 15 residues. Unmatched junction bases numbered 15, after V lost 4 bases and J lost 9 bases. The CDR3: CASSSWDRATGLQYF. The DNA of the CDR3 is TGTGCCAGCAGCTCATGGGACAGAGCCACTGGGTTGCAGTACTTC.

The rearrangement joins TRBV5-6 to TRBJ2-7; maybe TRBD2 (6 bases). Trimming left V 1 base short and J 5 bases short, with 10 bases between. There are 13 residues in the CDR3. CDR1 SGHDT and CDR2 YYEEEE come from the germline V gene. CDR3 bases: TGTGCCAGCAGCTTGTTTCCGGGGGACGAGCAGTACTTC. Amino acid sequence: CASSLFPGDEQYF.

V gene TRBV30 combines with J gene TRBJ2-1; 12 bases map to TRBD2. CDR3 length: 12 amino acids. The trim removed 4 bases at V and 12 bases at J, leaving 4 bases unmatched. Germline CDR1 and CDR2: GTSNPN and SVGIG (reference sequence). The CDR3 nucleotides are TGTGCCTGGACTAGCGGGGGGGATAGGCAGTTCTTC. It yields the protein CAWTSGGDRQFF. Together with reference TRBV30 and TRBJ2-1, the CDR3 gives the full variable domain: SQTIHQWPATLVQPVGSPLSLECTVEGTSNPNLYWYRQAAGRGLQLLFYSVGIGQISSEVPQNLSASRPQDRQFILSSKKLLLSDSGFYLCAWTSGGDRQFFGPGTRLTVL.

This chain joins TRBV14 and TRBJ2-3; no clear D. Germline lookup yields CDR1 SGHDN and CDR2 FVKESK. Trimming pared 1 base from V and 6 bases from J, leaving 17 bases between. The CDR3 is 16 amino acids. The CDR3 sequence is CASSQGLYDASDTQYF. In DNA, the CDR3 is TGTGCCAGCAGCCAAGGGCTATACGACGCATCCGATACGCAGTATTTT. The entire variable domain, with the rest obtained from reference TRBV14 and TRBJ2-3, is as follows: EAGVTQFPSHSVIEKGQTVTLRCDPISGHDNLYWYRRVMGKEIKFLLHFVKESKQDESGMPNNRFLAERTGGTYSTLKVQPAELEDSGVYFCASSQGLYDASDTQYFGPGTRLTVL.

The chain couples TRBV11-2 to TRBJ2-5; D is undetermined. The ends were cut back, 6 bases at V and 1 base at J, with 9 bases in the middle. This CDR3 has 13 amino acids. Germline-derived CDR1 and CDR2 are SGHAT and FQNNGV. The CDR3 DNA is TGTGCCAGCAGAGGACGTATCCAAGAGACCCAGTACTTC. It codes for CASRGRIQETQYF.

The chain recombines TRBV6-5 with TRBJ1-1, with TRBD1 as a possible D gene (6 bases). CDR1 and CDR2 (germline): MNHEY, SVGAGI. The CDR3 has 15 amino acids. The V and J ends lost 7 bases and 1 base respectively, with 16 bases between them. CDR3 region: CASTTEGGWNTEAFF. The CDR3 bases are TGTGCCAGCACCACCGAGGGGGGGTGGAACACTGAAGCTTTCTTT.

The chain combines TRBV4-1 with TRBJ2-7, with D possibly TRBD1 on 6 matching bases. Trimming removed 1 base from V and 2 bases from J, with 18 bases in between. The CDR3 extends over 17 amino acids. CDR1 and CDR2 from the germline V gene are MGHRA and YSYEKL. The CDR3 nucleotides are TGCGCCAGCAGCCAAGCATGGACAGTTTCGATAACCTACGAGCAGTACTTC. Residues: CASSQAWTVSITYEQYF.

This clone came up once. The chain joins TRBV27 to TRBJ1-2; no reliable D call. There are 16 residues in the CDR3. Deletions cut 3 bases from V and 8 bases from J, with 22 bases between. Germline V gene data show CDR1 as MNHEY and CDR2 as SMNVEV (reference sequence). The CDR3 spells CASSFLKGVKMGGYTF. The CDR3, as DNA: TGTGCCAGCAGTTTCCTAAAGGGCGTTAAGATGGGGGGCTACACCTTC.

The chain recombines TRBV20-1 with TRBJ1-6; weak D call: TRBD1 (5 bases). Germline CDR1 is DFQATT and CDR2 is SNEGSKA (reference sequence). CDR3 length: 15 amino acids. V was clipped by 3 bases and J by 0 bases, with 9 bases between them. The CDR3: CSASPGSSYNSPLHF. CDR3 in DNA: TGCAGTGCTAGTCCAGGGAGCTCCTATAATTCACCCCTCCACTTT.

The CDR3 DNA reads TGTGCCACCAGTGATTGGAAGGGAATAGGAGCAGATACGCAGTATTTT. Protein: CATSDWKGIGADTQYF. The chain joins TRBV24-1 to TRBJ2-3; D unresolved. V lost 2 bases to trimming and J lost 4 bases, with 15 bases between them. The CDR3 extends over 16 amino acids. In germline, CDR1 is KGHDR, CDR2 SFDVKD.